Listed below are T cell receptor beta chains from one sample, sequenced in a study of CD8 T cells in Susac syndrome. MiXCR, applied by TCRdb to the immunoSEQ multiplex PCR reads, yields one record per CDR3 protein. Among around 150,000 distinct CDR3 sequences listed, roughly 94% were seen once. Source material: CD8+ T cells from PBMCs. Every receptor here comes from a human donor with Susac syndrome. Each CDR3 is given with its conserved first and last residue. D genes are given only for firm matches. Only part of the rows carry a size: once, few, many, or a class if the clone is expanded.

j_call d_call clone_size v_call cdr3_nt cdr3_aa
TRBJ1-1 . . TRBV27 TGTGCCAGCAGATTGGGTGACACTGAAGCTTTCTTT CASRLGDTEAFF
TRBJ2-7 . . TRBV27 TGTGCCAGCAGTTTAGGGCCGCTATACGAGCAGTACTTC CASSLGPLYEQYF
TRBJ1-1 TRBD1 . TRBV20-1 TGCAGTGCCAACACAGGGGGCAACACTGAAGCTTTCTTT CSANTGGNTEAFF
TRBJ2-1 . . TRBV27 TGTGCCAGCAGTTTTAGCCATTCCTACAATGAGCAGTTCTTC CASSFSHSYNEQFF
TRBJ2-1 . few TRBV5-6 TGTGCCAGCAGCCAGGCCAATGAGCAGTTCTTC CASSQANEQFF
TRBJ2-7 . . TRBV19 TGTGCCAGTAAGGGGGACTACGAGCAGTACTTC CASKGDYEQYF
TRBJ2-7 . . TRBV7-3 TGTGCCAGCAGCTTAACGCCTGACTACAACCCCTACGAGCAGTACTTC CASSLTPDYNPYEQYF
TRBJ2-1 . . TRBV7-2 TGTGCCAGCAGCTCCGGGACCTATGTCGACAATGAGCAGTTCTTC CASSSGTYVDNEQFF
TRBJ2-7 TRBD2 . TRBV9 TGTGCCAGCAGCGGGAGCGGGAGGCCAGGCGAGCAGTACTTC CASSGSGRPGEQYF
TRBJ2-6 . . TRBV19 TGTGCCAGTAGTATTACAGGCGGGGCCAACGTCCTGACTTTC CASSITGGANVLTF
TRBJ2-7 TRBD2 . TRBV12-3/TRBV12-4 TGTGCCAGCAGTTTTGAACCTCGGGTAGCGGGAGACTCGTACGAGCAGTACTTC CASSFEPRVAGDSYEQYF
TRBJ1-1 . . TRBV27 TGTGCCAGCAGTTACGGCGGGGTTGGCACTGAAGCTTTCTTT CASSYGGVGTEAFF
TRBJ2-1 TRBD2 . TRBV12-3/TRBV12-4 TGTGCCAGCACCCACGGCGGGAGAGACACCTACAATGAGCAGTTCTTC CASTHGGRDTYNEQFF
TRBJ2-3 . . TRBV11-2 TGTGCCAGCAGCTTAGGGGCGGGTGATACGCAGTATTTT CASSLGAGDTQYF
TRBJ2-7 . once TRBV12-3/TRBV12-4 TGTGCCAGCAGCCCGAAGGTAAGCCCGCCCTACGAGCAGTACTTC CASSPKVSPPYEQYF
TRBJ2-7 . . TRBV6-2/TRBV6-3 TGTGCCAGCAGTTACTCGGTGGACGAGCAGTACTTC CASSYSVDEQYF
TRBJ2-1 . . TRBV25-1 TGTGCCAGCAGTTCGACGAGGGGGAGCTACAATGAGCAGTTCTTC CASSSTRGSYNEQFF
TRBJ2-1 . . TRBV9 TGTGCCAGCAGCGTCACTTCCTACAATGAGCAGTTCTTC CASSVTSYNEQFF
TRBJ2-7 . . TRBV2 TGTGCCAGCAGTGATGGGTGGGGTTCCTACGAGCAGTACTTC CASSDGWGSYEQYF
TRBJ2-7 . . TRBV5-1 TGCGCCAGCAGCTCGGATGAGTGGGATTCGGGGTACGAGCAGTACTTC CASSSDEWDSGYEQYF
TRBJ1-1 TRBD1 . TRBV27 TGTGCCAGCCTGATTTGGGACAGGGAAGAACCTGAAGCTTTCTTT CASLIWDREEPEAFF
TRBJ2-7 . . TRBV19 TGTGCCAGTAGTCTGGGGACGGACTATCAGCAGTACTTC CASSLGTDYQQYF
TRBJ2-1 . . TRBV27 TGTGCCGGGCCCTACCGGTCCCTCCATGAGCAGTTCTTC CAGPYRSLHEQFF
TRBJ2-1 . . TRBV7-9 TGTGCCAGCAGCCACGTGGTTACAGGCCGTTGGTCCCCCTCCAATGAGCAGTTCTTC CASSHVVTGRWSPSNEQFF
TRBJ1-4 TRBD1 . TRBV12-3/TRBV12-4 TGTGCCAGCAGTCCACCAGGGGGGGGTGGCGAAAAACTGTTTTTT CASSPPGGGGEKLFF